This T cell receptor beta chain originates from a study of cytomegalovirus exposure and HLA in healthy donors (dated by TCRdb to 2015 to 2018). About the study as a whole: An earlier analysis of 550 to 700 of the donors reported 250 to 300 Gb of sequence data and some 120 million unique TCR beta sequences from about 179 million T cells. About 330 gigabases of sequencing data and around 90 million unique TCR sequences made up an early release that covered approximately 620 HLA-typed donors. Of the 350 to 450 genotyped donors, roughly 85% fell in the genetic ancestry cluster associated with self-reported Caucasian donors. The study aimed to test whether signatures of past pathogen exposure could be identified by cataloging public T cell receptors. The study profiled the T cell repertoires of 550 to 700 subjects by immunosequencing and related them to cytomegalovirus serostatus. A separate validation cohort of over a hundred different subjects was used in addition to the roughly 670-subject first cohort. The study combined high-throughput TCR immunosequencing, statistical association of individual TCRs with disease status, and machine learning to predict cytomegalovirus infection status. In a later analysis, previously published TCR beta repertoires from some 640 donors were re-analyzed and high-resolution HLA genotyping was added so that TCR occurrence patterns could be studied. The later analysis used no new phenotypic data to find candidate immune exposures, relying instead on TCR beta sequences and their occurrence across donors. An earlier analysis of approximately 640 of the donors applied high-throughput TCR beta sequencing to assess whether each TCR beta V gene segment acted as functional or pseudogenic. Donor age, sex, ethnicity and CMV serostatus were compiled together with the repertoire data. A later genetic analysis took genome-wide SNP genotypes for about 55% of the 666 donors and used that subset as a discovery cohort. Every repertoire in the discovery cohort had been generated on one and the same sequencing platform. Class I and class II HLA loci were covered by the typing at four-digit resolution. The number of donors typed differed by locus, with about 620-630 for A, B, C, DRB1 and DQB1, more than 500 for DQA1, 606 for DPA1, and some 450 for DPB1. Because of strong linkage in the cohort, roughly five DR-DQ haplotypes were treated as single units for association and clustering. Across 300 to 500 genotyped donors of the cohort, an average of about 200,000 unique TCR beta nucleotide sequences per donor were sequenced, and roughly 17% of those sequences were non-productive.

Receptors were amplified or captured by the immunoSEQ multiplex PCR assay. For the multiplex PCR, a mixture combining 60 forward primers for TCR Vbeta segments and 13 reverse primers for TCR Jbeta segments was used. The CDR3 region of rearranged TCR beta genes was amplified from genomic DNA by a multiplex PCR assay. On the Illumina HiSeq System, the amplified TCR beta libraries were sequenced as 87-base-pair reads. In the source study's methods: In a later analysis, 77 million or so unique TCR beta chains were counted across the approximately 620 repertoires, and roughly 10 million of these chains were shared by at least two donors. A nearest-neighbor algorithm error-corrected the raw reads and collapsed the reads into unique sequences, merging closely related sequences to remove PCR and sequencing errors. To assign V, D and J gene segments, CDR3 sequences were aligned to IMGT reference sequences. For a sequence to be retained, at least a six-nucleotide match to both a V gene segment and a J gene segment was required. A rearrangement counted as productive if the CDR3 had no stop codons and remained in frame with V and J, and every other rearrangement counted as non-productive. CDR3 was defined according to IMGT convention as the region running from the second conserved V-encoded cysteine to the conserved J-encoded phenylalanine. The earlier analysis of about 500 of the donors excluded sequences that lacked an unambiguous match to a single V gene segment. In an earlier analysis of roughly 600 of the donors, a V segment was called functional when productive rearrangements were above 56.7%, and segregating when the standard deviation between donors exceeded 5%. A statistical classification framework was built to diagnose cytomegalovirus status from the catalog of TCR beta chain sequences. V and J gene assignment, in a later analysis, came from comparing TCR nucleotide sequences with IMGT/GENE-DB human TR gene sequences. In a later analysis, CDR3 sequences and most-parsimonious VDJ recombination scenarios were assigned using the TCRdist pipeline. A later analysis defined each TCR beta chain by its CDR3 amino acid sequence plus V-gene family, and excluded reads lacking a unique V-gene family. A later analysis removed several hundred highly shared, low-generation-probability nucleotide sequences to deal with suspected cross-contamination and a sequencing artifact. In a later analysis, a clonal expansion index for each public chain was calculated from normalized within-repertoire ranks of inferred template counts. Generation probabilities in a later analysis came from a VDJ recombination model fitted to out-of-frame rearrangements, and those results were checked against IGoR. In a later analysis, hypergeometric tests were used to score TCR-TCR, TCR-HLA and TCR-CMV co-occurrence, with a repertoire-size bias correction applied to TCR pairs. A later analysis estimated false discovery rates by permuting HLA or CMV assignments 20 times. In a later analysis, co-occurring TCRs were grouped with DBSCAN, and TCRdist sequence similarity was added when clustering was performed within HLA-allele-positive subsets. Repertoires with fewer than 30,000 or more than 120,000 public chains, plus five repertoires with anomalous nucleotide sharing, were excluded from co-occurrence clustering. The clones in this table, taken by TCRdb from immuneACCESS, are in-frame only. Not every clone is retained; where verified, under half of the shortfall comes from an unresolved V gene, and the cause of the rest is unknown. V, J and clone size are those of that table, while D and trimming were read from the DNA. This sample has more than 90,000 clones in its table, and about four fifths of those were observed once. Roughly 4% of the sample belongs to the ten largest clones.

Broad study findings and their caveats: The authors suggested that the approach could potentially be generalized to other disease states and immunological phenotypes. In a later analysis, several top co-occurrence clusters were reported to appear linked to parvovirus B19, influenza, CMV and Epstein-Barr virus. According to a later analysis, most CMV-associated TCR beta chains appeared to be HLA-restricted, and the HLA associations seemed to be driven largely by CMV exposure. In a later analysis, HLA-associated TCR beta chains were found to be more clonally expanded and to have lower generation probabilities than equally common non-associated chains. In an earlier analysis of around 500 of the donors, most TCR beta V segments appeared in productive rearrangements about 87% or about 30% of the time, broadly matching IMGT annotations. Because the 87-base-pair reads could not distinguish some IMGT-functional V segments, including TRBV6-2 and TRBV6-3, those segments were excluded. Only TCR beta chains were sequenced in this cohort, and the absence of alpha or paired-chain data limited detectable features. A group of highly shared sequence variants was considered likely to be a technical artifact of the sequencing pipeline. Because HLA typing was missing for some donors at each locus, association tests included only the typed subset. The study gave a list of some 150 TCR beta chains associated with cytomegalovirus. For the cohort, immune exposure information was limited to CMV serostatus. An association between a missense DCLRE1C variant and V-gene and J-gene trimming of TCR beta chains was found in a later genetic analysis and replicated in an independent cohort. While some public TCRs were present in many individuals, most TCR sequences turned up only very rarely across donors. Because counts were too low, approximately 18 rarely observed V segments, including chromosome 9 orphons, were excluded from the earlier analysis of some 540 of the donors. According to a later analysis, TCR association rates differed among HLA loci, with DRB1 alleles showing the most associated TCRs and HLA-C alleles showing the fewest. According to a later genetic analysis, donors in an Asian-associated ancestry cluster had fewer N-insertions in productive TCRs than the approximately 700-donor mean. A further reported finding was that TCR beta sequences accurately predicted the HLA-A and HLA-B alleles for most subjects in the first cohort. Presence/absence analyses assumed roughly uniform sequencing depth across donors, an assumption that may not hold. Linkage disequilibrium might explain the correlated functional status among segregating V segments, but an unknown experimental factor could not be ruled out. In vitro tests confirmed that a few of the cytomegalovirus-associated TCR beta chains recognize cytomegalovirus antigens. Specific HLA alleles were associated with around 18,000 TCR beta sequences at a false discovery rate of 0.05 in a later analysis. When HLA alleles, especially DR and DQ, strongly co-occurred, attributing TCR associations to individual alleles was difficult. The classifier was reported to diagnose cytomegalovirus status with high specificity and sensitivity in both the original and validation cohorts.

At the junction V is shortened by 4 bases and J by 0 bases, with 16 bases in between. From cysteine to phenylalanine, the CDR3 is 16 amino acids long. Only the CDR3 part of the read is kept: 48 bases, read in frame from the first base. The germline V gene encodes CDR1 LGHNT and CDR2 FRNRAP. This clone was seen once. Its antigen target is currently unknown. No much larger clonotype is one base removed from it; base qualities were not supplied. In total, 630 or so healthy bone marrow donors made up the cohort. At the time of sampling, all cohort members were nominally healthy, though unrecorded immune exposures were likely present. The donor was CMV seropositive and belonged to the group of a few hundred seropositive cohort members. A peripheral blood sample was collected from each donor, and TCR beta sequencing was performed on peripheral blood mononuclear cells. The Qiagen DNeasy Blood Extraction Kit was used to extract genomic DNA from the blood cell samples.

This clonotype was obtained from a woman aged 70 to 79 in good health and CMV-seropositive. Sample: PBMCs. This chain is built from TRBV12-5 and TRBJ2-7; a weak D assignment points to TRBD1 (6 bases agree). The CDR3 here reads CASGSPEPDSSYEQYF. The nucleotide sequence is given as TGTGCTAGTGGTTCCCCGGAACCGGACAGCTCCTACGAGCAGTACTTC.